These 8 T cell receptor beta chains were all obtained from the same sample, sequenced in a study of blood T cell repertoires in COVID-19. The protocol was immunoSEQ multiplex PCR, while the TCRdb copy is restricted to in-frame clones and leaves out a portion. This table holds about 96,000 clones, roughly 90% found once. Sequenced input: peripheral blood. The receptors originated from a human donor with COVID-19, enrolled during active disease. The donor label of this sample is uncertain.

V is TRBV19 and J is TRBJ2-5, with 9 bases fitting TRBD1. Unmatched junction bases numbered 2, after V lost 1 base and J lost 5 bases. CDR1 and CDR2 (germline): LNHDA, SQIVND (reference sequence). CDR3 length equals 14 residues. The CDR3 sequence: CASSIVGTGETQYF. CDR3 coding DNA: TGTGCCAGTAGTATAGTCGGGACAGGGGAGACCCAGTACTTC.

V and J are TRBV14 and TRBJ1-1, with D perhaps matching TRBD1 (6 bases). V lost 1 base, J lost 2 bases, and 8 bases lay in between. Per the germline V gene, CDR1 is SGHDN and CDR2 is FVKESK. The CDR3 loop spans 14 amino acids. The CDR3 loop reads CASSQGTVNTEAFF. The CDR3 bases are TGTGCCAGCAGCCAAGGGACAGTAAACACTGAAGCTTTCTTT.

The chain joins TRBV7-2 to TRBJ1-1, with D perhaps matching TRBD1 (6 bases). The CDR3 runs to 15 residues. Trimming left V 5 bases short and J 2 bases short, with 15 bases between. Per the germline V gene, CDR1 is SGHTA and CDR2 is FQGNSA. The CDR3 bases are TGTGCCAGCAGCGCCCGGACAGCCCTCAACACTGAAGCTTTCTTT. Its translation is CASSARTALNTEAFF.

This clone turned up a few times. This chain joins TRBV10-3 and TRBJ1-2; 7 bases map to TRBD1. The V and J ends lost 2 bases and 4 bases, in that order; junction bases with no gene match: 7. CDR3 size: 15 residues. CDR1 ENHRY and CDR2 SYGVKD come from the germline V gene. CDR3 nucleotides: TGTGCCATCAGTGAGCTGACAGGGAAACTCTATGGCTACACCTTC. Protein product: CAISELTGKLYGYTF.

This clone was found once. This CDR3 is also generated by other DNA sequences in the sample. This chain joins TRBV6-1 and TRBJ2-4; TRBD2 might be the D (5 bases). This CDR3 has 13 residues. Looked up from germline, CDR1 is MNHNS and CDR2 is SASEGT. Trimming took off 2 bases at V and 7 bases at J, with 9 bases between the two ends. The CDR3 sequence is CASSEIGGNIQYF. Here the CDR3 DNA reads TGTGCCAGCAGTGAAATCGGCGGGAACATTCAGTACTTC.

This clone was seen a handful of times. CDR3 region: CASRRDSLSYEQYF. Written as DNA, the CDR3 is TGTGCCAGCAGAAGGGACAGCCTCTCCTACGAGCAGTACTTC. The V gene is TRBV6-5, the J gene TRBJ2-7; 7 nucleotides line up with TRBD1. Per germline, CDR1 MNHEY and CDR2 SVGAGI. This CDR3 is 14 amino acids long. V dropped 6 bases and J dropped 0; count of bases not matched to a gene: 5.

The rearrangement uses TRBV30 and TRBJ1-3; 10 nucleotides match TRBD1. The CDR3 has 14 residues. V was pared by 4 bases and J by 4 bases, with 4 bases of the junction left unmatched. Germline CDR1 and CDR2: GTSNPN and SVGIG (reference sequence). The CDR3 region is CAWNLGQGGNTIYF. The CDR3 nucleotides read TGTGCCTGGAATCTGGGACAGGGGGGAAACACCATATATTTT.

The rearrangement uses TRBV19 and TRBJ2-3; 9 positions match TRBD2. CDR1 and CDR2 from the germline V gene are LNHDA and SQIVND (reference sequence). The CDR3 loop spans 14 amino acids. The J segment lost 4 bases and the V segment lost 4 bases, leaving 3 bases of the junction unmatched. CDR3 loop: CASSSGGAPDTQYF. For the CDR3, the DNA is TGTGCCAGTAGTAGCGGGGGGGCCCCAGATACGCAGTATTTT.